A selection of T cell receptor beta chains follows, all from one sample in a study of T-cell reconstitution after alpha-beta-depleted transplantation in children. From the PCR reads, TCRdb called clonotypes with MiXCR, one entry per CDR3 protein. Among about 900,000 distinct CDR3 sequences listed, about 29% were seen once. The source material was PBMCs, mostly from graft donor cells, sampled 360 days after TCRalphabeta/CD19-depleted stem cell transplant. The receptors shown here come from a boy younger than two who had a stem cell transplant for SCID, so the T cells may come from the graft donor. The CDR3 runs from the conserved cysteine through the conserved F or W. Fields, in order: clone size, D gene, V gene, J gene, CDR3 length, CDR3 DNA, CDR3 protein. D genes are given only for firm matches. The size field is filled for only some rows; it gives once, few, many or a size class.

clone size: NA; D gene: NA; V gene: TRBV18; J gene: TRBJ1-5; CDR3 length: 14; CDR3 DNA: TGTGCCAGCTCACCAGGACAGAACAATCAGCCCCAGCATTTT; CDR3 protein: CASSPGQNNQPQHF
clone size: NA; D gene: NA; V gene: TRBV12-3/TRBV12-4; J gene: TRBJ1-5; CDR3 length: 13; CDR3 DNA: TGTGCCAGCAGTTGGGCAGAAAATCAGCCCCAGCATTTT; CDR3 protein: CASSWAENQPQHF
clone size: NA; D gene: NA; V gene: TRBV15; J gene: TRBJ1-1; CDR3 length: 14; CDR3 DNA: TGTGCCACCAGCAGAGGGACCGCGTACACTGAAGCTTTCTTT; CDR3 protein: CATSRGTAYTEAFF
clone size: NA; D gene: TRBD2; V gene: TRBV10-3; J gene: TRBJ2-1; CDR3 length: 18; CDR3 DNA: TGTGCCATCAGCCCCGGGACTAGCGGGGGCCGGGTCTTGAATGAGCAGTTCTTC; CDR3 protein: CAISPGTSGGRVLNEQFF
clone size: NA; D gene: NA; V gene: TRBV11-2; J gene: TRBJ2-1; CDR3 length: 18; CDR3 DNA: TGTGCCAGCAGCTCCAGGGGCCGAGCGGGGCGAGAGTACAATGAGCAGTTCTTC; CDR3 protein: CASSSRGRAGREYNEQFF
clone size: few; D gene: NA; V gene: TRBV6-1; J gene: TRBJ2-2; CDR3 length: 17; CDR3 DNA: TGTGCCAGCAGCCCCGGGCCCTACGGGGGTAACACCGGGGAGCTGTTTTTT; CDR3 protein: CASSPGPYGGNTGELFF
clone size: NA; D gene: NA; V gene: TRBV20-1; J gene: TRBJ1-1; CDR3 length: 13; CDR3 DNA: TGCAGTGCTAGAGATCAGACGGGCACTGAAGCTTTCTTT; CDR3 protein: CSARDQTGTEAFF
clone size: NA; D gene: NA; V gene: TRBV27; J gene: TRBJ2-3; CDR3 length: 13; CDR3 DNA: TGTGCCAGCAGCCCAGGGGCACCTCCGGCGCAGTATTTT; CDR3 protein: CASSPGAPPAQYF
clone size: few; D gene: NA; V gene: TRBV7-2; J gene: TRBJ1-1; CDR3 length: 11; CDR3 DNA: TGTGCCAGCAGCTTATCTGGGGAAGCTTTCTTT; CDR3 protein: CASSLSGEAFF
clone size: NA; D gene: TRBD2; V gene: TRBV5-1; J gene: TRBJ2-1; CDR3 length: 15; CDR3 DNA: TGTGCCAGCAGCTTCCTAGCGGGGGGTAGTAATGAGCAGTTCTTC; CDR3 protein: CASSFLAGGSNEQFF
clone size: NA; D gene: TRBD2; V gene: TRBV11-1; J gene: TRBJ2-1; CDR3 length: 19; CDR3 DNA: TGTGCCAGCAGCTTAGGTACGGGCGGGGGGACTAAGACCTACAATGAGCAGTTCTTC; CDR3 protein: CASSLGTGGGTKTYNEQFF
clone size: NA; D gene: TRBD2; V gene: TRBV15; J gene: TRBJ2-3; CDR3 length: 14; CDR3 DNA: TGTGCCACCTCGGGGACTAGTAGCACAGATACGCAGTATTTT; CDR3 protein: CATSGTSSTDTQYF
clone size: NA; D gene: NA; V gene: TRBV6-5; J gene: TRBJ1-1; CDR3 length: 15; CDR3 DNA: TGTGCCAGCAGTTACGGAACCTGGGATTGGACTGAAGCTTTCTTT; CDR3 protein: CASSYGTWDWTEAFF
clone size: NA; D gene: TRBD1; V gene: TRBV28; J gene: TRBJ1-2; CDR3 length: 15; CDR3 DNA: TGTGCCAGCAGTTTAACCGGGACAGGGACCCTTGGCTACACCTTC; CDR3 protein: CASSLTGTGTLGYTF
clone size: NA; D gene: NA; V gene: TRBV6-2/TRBV6-3; J gene: TRBJ1-4; CDR3 length: 14; CDR3 DNA: TGTGCCAGCACCGGGACGGAAGATTCTGAAAAACTGTTTTTT; CDR3 protein: CASTGTEDSEKLFF
clone size: few; D gene: TRBD1; V gene: TRBV4-3; J gene: TRBJ1-6; CDR3 length: 15; CDR3 DNA: TGCGCCAGCAGCCGGTACAGGGGCAGGAATTCACCCCTCCACTTT; CDR3 protein: CASSRYRGRNSPLHF
clone size: once; D gene: NA; V gene: TRBV23-1; J gene: TRBJ2-3; CDR3 length: 18; CDR3 DNA: TGCGCCAGCAGTCAAGCATGCGGCGAGCGCAGGGTCACAGATACGCAGTATTTT; CDR3 protein: CASSQACGERRVTDTQYF
clone size: NA; D gene: TRBD1; V gene: TRBV25-1; J gene: TRBJ1-1; CDR3 length: 15; CDR3 DNA: TGTGCCAGCAGTAATCAACAGGGGAAGAACACTGAAGCTTTCTTT; CDR3 protein: CASSNQQGKNTEAFF
clone size: NA; D gene: NA; V gene: TRBV5-6; J gene: TRBJ2-1; CDR3 length: 14; CDR3 DNA: TGTGCCAGCAGCTTGGATCGGCGGGACAATGAGCAGTTCTTC; CDR3 protein: CASSLDRRDNEQFF
clone size: NA; D gene: NA; V gene: TRBV29-1; J gene: TRBJ2-2; CDR3 length: 13; CDR3 DNA: TGCAGCGTTGACATTACGAACACCGGGGAGCTGTTTTTT; CDR3 protein: CSVDITNTGELFF
clone size: few; D gene: NA; V gene: TRBV27; J gene: TRBJ1-5; CDR3 length: 15; CDR3 DNA: TGTGCCAGCAGTTTAGTGGGTGCCGGCCCTCAGCCCCAGCATTTT; CDR3 protein: CASSLVGAGPQPQHF
clone size: NA; D gene: TRBD1; V gene: TRBV6-1; J gene: TRBJ1-2; CDR3 length: 15; CDR3 DNA: TGTGCCAGCAGCGAGACAGGGGAGATCCTCTATGGCTACACCTTC; CDR3 protein: CASSETGEILYGYTF
clone size: NA; D gene: TRBD2; V gene: TRBV2; J gene: TRBJ2-5; CDR3 length: 15; CDR3 DNA: TGTGCCAGCAGTGGCGAACTAGCGGCTCGTGAGACCCAGTACTTC; CDR3 protein: CASSGELAARETQYF
clone size: NA; D gene: NA; V gene: TRBV9; J gene: TRBJ1-4; CDR3 length: 14; CDR3 DNA: TGTGCCAGCAGCGTAGGAGCTGCTAATGAAAAACTGTTTTTT; CDR3 protein: CASSVGAANEKLFF
clone size: NA; D gene: NA; V gene: TRBV12-3/TRBV12-4; J gene: TRBJ1-3; CDR3 length: 12; CDR3 DNA: TGTGCCAGTGAGGGGATCGGAAACACCATATATTTT; CDR3 protein: CASEGIGNTIYF
clone size: NA; D gene: NA; V gene: TRBV7-2; J gene: TRBJ2-7; CDR3 length: 15; CDR3 DNA: TGTGCCAGCAGCCCGTACGGGGGAACCTCCTACGAGCAGTACTTC; CDR3 protein: CASSPYGGTSYEQYF
clone size: NA; D gene: TRBD2; V gene: TRBV5-1; J gene: TRBJ2-1; CDR3 length: 15; CDR3 DNA: TGCGCCAGCAGCTTTGGGACTAGCGGGAGTGATGAGCAGTTCTTC; CDR3 protein: CASSFGTSGSDEQFF
clone size: NA; D gene: NA; V gene: TRBV7-2; J gene: TRBJ2-5; CDR3 length: 14; CDR3 DNA: TGTGCCAGCAGCTCTAGAGGGGTACGAGAGACCCAGTACTTC; CDR3 protein: CASSSRGVRETQYF
clone size: NA; D gene: NA; V gene: TRBV27; J gene: TRBJ2-1; CDR3 length: 13; CDR3 DNA: TGTGCCAGCAGTTCTCAGATTTACAATGAGCAGTTCTTC; CDR3 protein: CASSSQIYNEQFF
clone size: NA; D gene: TRBD1; V gene: TRBV11-2; J gene: TRBJ1-2; CDR3 length: 13; CDR3 DNA: TGTGCCAGCAGCCGGACAGGGTGGTATGGCTACACCTTC; CDR3 protein: CASSRTGWYGYTF
clone size: few; D gene: NA; V gene: TRBV3-1; J gene: TRBJ2-7; CDR3 length: 14; CDR3 DNA: TGTGCCAGCAGCCAAACGGGGCCCCCCTACGAGCAGTACTTC; CDR3 protein: CASSQTGPPYEQYF
clone size: many; D gene: NA; V gene: TRBV20-1; J gene: TRBJ2-7; CDR3 length: 12; CDR3 DNA: TGCAGTGCTCTCCTGACCCCCTACGAGCAGTACTTC; CDR3 protein: CSALLTPYEQYF
clone size: NA; D gene: NA; V gene: TRBV15; J gene: TRBJ2-1; CDR3 length: 16; CDR3 DNA: TGTGCCACCAGCAGCCTCCGGGACACCCTATACAATGAGCAGTTCTTC; CDR3 protein: CATSSLRDTLYNEQFF
clone size: NA; D gene: NA; V gene: TRBV12-3/TRBV12-4; J gene: TRBJ2-7; CDR3 length: 15; CDR3 DNA: TGTGCCAGCAGTTACGGGACCGTTAAATCCTACGAGCAGTACTTC; CDR3 protein: CASSYGTVKSYEQYF
clone size: once; D gene: NA; V gene: TRBV2; J gene: TRBJ1-6; CDR3 length: 15; CDR3 DNA: TGTGCCAGCAGTTCAAAGAGCTCCTATAATTCACCCCTCCACTTT; CDR3 protein: CASSSKSSYNSPLHF
clone size: NA; D gene: NA; V gene: TRBV4-1; J gene: TRBJ1-3; CDR3 length: 17; CDR3 DNA: TGCGCCAGCAGCCAAGGTTCCCTAAGGACCGGTGGAAACACCATATATTTT; CDR3 protein: CASSQGSLRTGGNTIYF
clone size: NA; D gene: TRBD1; V gene: TRBV28; J gene: TRBJ2-7; CDR3 length: 15; CDR3 DNA: TGTGCCAGCACTCCCCCTCGGACAGGGAGCTACGAGCAGTACTTC; CDR3 protein: CASTPPRTGSYEQYF
clone size: few; D gene: TRBD2; V gene: TRBV6-2/TRBV6-3; J gene: TRBJ2-1; CDR3 length: 16; CDR3 DNA: TGTGCCAGCAGTTACGAGTTTGGCGGGGGGTACAATGAGCAGTTCTTC; CDR3 protein: CASSYEFGGGYNEQFF
clone size: NA; D gene: NA; V gene: TRBV5-1; J gene: TRBJ2-7; CDR3 length: 12; CDR3 DNA: TGCGCCAGCAGCTTGGAATTCACCGAGCAGTACTTC; CDR3 protein: CASSLEFTEQYF
clone size: NA; D gene: NA; V gene: TRBV10-3; J gene: TRBJ1-6; CDR3 length: 17; CDR3 DNA: TGTGCCATCAGTGAGTACCCCAGGAGCTCCTATAATTCACCCCTCCACTTT; CDR3 protein: CAISEYPRSSYNSPLHF
clone size: NA; D gene: NA; V gene: TRBV7-2; J gene: TRBJ2-3; CDR3 length: 15; CDR3 DNA: TGTGCCAGCAGCTTACTAGGGACCTTAAGTAATACGCAGTATTTT; CDR3 protein: CASSLLGTLSNTQYF
clone size: NA; D gene: TRBD1; V gene: TRBV12-3/TRBV12-4; J gene: TRBJ2-7; CDR3 length: 14; CDR3 DNA: TGTGCCAGCAGTTTAAAACAGGGGTTTCACGAGCAGTACTTC; CDR3 protein: CASSLKQGFHEQYF
clone size: once; D gene: TRBD2; V gene: TRBV20-1; J gene: TRBJ2-5; CDR3 length: 18; CDR3 DNA: TGCAGTGCTTTCGGACTGGGACTAGCACGCCCCTATCAAGAGACCCAGTACTTC; CDR3 protein: CSAFGLGLARPYQETQYF
clone size: NA; D gene: NA; V gene: TRBV12-3/TRBV12-4; J gene: TRBJ1-1; CDR3 length: 15; CDR3 DNA: TGTGCCAGCAGGCCACCCCCGCGGGGGAACACTGAAGCTTTCTTT; CDR3 protein: CASRPPPRGNTEAFF
clone size: few; D gene: NA; V gene: TRBV7-9; J gene: TRBJ2-2; CDR3 length: 12; CDR3 DNA: TGTGCCAGCAGCTTAGGTCTCCCCGAGCTGTTTTTT; CDR3 protein: CASSLGLPELFF
clone size: NA; D gene: NA; V gene: TRBV12-3/TRBV12-4; J gene: TRBJ1-2; CDR3 length: 15; CDR3 DNA: TGTGCCAGCACCTACCGTGGGGAGCTCGGCTATGGCTACACCTTC; CDR3 protein: CASTYRGELGYGYTF
clone size: NA; D gene: TRBD1; V gene: TRBV20-1; J gene: TRBJ1-1; CDR3 length: 15; CDR3 DNA: TGCAGTGCTCAACGTTGGACAGGCCTGAACACTGAAGCTTTCTTT; CDR3 protein: CSAQRWTGLNTEAFF
clone size: NA; D gene: NA; V gene: TRBV5-5; J gene: TRBJ2-1; CDR3 length: 15; CDR3 DNA: TGTGCCAGCAGCTTTTCGCCCGGTGGGGGTGGAGAGCAGTTCTTC; CDR3 protein: CASSFSPGGGGEQFF